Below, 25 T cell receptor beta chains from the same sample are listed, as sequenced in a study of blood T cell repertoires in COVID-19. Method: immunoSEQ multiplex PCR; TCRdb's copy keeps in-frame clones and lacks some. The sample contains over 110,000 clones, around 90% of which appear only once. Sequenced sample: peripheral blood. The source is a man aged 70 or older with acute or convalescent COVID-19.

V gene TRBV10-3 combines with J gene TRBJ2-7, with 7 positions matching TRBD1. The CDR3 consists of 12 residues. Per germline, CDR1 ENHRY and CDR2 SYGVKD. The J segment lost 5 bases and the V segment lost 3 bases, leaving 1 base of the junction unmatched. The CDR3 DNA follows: TGTGCCATCAGTGATGACAGGGACGAGCAGTACTTC. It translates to CAISDDRDEQYF.

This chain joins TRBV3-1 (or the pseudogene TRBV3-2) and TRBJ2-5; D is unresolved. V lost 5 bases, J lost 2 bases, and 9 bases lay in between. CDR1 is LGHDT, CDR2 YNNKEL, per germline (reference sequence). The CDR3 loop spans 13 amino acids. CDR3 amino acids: CASSSQVQETQYF. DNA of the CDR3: TGTGCCAGCAGCTCCCAGGTACAAGAGACCCAGTACTTC.

DNA for the CDR3: TGTGCCAGTAGTATTGAAGCGGGAGTCCGAGATACGCAGTATTTT. Residues: CASSIEAGVRDTQYF. V and J are TRBV19 and TRBJ2-3; 8 nucleotides line up with TRBD2. The CDR3 covers 15 residues. Germline V CDR1 and CDR2: LNHDA, SQIVND (reference sequence). J lost 5 bases, V lost 3 bases, and 7 bases had no gene match.

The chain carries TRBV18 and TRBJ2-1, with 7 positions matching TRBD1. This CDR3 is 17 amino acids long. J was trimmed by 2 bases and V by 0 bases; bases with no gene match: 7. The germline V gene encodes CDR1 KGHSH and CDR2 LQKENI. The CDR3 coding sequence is TGTGCCAGCTCACCACCGGTTAGAGGGGGCACCTACAATGAGCAGTTCTTC. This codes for CASSPPVRGGTYNEQFF.

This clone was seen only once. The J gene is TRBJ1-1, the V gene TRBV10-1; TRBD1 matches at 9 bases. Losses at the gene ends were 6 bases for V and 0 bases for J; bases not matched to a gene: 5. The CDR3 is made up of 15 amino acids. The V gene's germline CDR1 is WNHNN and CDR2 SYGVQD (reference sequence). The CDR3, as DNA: TGCGCCAGCAGCCCAGGACAGGGGATGAACACTGAAGCTTTCTTT. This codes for CASSPGQGMNTEAFF.

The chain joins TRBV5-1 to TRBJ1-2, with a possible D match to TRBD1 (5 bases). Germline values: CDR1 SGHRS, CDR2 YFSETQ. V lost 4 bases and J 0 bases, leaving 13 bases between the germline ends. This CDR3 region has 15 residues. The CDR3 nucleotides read TGCGCCAGCAGCCCGGCGGGGCAGTCTAACTATGGCTACACCTTC. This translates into CASSPAGQSNYGYTF.

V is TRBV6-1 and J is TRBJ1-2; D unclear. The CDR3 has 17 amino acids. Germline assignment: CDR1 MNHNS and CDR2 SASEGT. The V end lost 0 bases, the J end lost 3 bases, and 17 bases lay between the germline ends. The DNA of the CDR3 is TGTGCCAGCAGTGAAGCGCTCAACCCTCCGCGGGACTATGGCTACACCTTC. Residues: CASSEALNPPRDYGYTF.

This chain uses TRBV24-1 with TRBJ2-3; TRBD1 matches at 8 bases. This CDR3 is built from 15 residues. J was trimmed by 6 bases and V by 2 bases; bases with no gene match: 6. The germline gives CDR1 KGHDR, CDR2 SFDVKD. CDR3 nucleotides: TGTGCCACCAGTGATTCTCGGCAGGGGGCCGATACGCAGTATTTT. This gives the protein CATSDSRQGADTQYF.

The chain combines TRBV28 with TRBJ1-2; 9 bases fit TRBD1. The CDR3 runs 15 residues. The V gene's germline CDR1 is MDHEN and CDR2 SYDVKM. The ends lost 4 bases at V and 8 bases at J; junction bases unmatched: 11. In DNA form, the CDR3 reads TGTGCCAGCAGTTCTACAGGGGGCGTTTTAGGGGGCTACACCTTC. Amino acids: CASSSTGGVLGGYTF.

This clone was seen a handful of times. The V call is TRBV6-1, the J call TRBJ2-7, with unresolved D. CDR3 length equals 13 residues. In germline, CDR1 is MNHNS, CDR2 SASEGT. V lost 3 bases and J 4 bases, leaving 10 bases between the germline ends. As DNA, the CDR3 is TGTGCCAGCAGTGAGAATTACAGTTACGAGCAGTACTTC. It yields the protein CASSENYSYEQYF.

CDR3 DNA sequence: TGTGCCAGTAGTATAGCGACAGGGGCCGCGAGCTCCTACGAGCAGTACTTC. Translated, it gives CASSIATGAASSYEQYF. This rearrangement joins TRBV19 to TRBJ2-7; 8 bases are a match to TRBD1. The CDR3 contains 17 residues. V trimming: 1 base; J trimming: 0 bases; junction bases outside the gene matches: 8. CDR1 LNHDA and CDR2 SQIVND come from the germline V gene (reference sequence). The entire variable domain, with the rest obtained from reference TRBV19 and TRBJ2-7, is as follows: DGGITQSPKYLFRKEGQNVTLSCEQNLNHDAMYWYRQDPGQGLRLIYYSQIVNDFQKGDIAEGYSVSREKKESFPLTVTSAQKNPTAFYLCASSIATGAASSYEQYFGPGTRLTVT.

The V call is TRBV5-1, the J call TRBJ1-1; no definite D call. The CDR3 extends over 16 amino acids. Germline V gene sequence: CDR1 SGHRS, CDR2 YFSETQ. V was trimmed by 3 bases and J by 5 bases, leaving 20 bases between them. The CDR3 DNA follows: TGCGCCAGCAGCTCCAAGGTCGGGGTGCTAAGGACTGAAGCTTTCTTT. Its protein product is CASSSKVGVLRTEAFF.

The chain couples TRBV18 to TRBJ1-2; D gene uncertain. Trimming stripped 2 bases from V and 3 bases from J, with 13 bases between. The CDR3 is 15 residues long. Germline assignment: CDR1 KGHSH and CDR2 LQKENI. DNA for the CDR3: TGTGCCAGCTCACCAGTCAATCCAGTCGACTATGGCTACACCTTC. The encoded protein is CASSPVNPVDYGYTF.

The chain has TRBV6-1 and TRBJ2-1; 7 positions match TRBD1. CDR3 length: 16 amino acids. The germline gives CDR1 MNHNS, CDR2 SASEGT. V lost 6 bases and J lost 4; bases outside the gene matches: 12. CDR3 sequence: CASRERYGTVYNEQFF. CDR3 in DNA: TGTGCCAGCAGGGAACGATACGGGACAGTTTACAATGAGCAGTTCTTC.

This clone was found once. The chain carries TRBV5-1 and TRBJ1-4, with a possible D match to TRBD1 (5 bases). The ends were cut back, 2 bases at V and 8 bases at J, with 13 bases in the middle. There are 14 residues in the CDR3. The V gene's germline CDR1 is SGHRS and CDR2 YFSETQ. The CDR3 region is CASSFQGGNEKLFF. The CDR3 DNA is TGCGCCAGCAGCTTCCAGGGAGGGAACGAAAAACTGTTTTTT.

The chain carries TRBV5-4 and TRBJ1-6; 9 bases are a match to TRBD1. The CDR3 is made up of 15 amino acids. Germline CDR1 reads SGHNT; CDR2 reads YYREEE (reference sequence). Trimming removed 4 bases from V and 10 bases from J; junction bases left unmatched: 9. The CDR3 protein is CASSRGQGRQSPLHF. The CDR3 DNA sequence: TGTGCCAGCAGCCGGGGACAGGGAAGGCAATCACCCCTCCACTTT.

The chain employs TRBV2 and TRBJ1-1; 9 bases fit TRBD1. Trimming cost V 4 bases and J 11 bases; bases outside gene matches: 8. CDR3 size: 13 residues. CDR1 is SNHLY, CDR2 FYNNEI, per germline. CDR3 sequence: CASSAQGARYAFF. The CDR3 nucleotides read TGTGCCAGCAGTGCACAGGGGGCGCGTTATGCTTTCTTT.

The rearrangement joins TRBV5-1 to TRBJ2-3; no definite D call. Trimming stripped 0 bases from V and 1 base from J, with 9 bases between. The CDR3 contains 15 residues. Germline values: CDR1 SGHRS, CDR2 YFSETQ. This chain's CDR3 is CASSLGALGTDTQYF. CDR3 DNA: TGCGCCAGCAGCTTGGGGGCGCTGGGCACAGATACGCAGTATTTT.

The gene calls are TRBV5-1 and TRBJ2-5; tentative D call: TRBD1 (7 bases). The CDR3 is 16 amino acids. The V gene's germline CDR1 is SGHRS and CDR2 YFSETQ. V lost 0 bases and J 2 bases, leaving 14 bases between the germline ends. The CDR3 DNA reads TGCGCCAGCAGCTTGGCAGGCGGGACAGCTCAAGAGACCCAGTACTTC. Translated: CASSLAGGTAQETQYF.

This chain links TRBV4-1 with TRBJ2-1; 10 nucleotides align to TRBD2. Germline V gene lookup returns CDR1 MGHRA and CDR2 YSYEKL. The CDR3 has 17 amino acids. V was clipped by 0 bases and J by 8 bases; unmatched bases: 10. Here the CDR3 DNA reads TGCGCCAGCAGCCAAGACGAGCGGGGGGGACTATTGGATGAGCAGTTCTTC. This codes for CASSQDERGGLLDEQFF.

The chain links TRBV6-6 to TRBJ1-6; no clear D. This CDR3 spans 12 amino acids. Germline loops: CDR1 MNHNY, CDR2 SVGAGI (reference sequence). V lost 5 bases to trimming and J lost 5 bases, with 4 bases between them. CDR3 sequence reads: CASSANNSPLHF. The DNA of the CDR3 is TGTGCCAGCAGTGCTAATAATTCACCCCTCCACTTT.

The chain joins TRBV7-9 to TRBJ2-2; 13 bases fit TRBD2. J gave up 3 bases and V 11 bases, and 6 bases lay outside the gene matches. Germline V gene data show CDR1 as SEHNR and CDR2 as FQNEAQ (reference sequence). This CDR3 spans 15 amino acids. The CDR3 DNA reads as TGTGCCGTAGGGACTAGCGGGGACGACACCGGGGAGCTGTTTTTT. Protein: CAVGTSGDDTGELFF. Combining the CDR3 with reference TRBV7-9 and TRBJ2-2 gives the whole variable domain DTGVSQNPRHKITKRGQNVTFRCDPISEHNRLYWYRQTLGQGPEFLTYFQNEAQLEKSRLLSDRFSAERPKGSFSTLEIQRTEQGDSAMYLCAVGTSGDDTGELFFGEGSRLTVL.

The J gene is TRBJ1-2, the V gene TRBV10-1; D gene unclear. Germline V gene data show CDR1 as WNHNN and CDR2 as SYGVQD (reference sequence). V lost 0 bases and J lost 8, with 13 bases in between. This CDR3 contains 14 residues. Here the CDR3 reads CASSESSQAGGYTF. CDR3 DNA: TGCGCCAGCAGTGAGTCGAGCCAGGCTGGAGGCTACACCTTC.

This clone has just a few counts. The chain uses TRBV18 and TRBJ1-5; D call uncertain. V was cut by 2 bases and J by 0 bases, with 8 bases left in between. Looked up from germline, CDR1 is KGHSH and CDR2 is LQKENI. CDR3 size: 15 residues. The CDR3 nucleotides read TGTGCCAGCTCACCAGGAGCGAATAGCAATCAGCCCCAGCATTTT. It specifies CASSPGANSNQPQHF.

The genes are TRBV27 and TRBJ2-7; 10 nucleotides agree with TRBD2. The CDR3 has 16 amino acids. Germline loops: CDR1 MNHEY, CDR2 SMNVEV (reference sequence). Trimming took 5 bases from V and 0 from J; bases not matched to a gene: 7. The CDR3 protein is CASSPRASGSSYEQYF. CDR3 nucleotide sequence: TGTGCCAGCAGTCCCCGGGCTAGCGGGAGCTCCTACGAGCAGTACTTC.